The entry below gives a single T cell receptor (beta chain) sequence along with its context. This entry comes from a study of blood T cell repertoires in COVID-19. The overall study: The United States, Italy and Spain supplied acute and convalescent COVID-19 samples. Nucleic acid was either cDNA or gDNA, and it came from T cells, B-cell-depleted T cells, or PBMCs.

Original handling: From reference gene primer amplification, estimates of nucleated cell counts were derived. Sequencing was performed with immunoSEQ multiplex PCR; in TCRdb, only in-frame clones are kept and a portion is missing. Clone size and V and J calls were adopted from that table, with D and trimming inferred from the DNA. This sample has about 57,000 clones; approximately 88% occur once, and the top ten carry less than 5.5%. V lost 5 bases to trimming and J lost 5 bases, with 9 bases between them. The V gene's germline CDR1 is SGHTA and CDR2 FQGNSA. The CDR3 spans 12 residues. The rearrangement links TRBV7-2 to TRBJ2-5; no firm D call. The receptor comes from a human donor in a cohort sampled during active COVID-19. The sequenced sample consisted of peripheral blood. The CDR3 loop is CASSLISETQYF. CDR3 bases: TGTGCCAGCAGCCTTATATCGGAGACCCAGTACTTC.